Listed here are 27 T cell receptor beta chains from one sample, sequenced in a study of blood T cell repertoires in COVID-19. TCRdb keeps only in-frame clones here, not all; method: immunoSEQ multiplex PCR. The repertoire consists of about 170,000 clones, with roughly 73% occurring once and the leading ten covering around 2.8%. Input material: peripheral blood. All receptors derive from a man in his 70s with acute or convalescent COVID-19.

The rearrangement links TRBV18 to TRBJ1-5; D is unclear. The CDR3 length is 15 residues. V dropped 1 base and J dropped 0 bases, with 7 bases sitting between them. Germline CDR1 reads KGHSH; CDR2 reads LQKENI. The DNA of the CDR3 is TGTGCCAGCTCACCACTGCCCTATAGCAATCAGCCCCAGCATTTT. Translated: CASSPLPYSNQPQHF.

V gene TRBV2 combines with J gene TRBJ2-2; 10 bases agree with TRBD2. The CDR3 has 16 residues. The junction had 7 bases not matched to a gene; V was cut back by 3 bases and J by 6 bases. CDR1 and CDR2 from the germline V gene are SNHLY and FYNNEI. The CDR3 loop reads CASSEFASGSSGELFF. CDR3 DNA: TGTGCCAGCAGTGAGTTCGCTAGCGGGAGCTCCGGGGAGCTGTTTTTT.

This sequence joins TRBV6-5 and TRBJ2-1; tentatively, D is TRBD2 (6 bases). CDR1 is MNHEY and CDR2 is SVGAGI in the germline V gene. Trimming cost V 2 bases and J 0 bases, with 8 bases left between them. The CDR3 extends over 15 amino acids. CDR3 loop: CASSYAGSSYNEQFF. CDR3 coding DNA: TGTGCCAGCAGTTACGCGGGAAGCTCCTACAATGAGCAGTTCTTC.

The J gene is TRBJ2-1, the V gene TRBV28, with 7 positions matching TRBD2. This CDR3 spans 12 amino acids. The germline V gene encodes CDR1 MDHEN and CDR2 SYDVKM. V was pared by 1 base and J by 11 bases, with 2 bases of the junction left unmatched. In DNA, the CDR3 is TGTGCCAGCAGTTTATCCGGGGGGAAGCAGTTCTTC. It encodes CASSLSGGKQFF.

The CDR3 protein is CASSLGDRENEQFF. The CDR3 nucleotides read TGTGCCAGCAGCTTAGGGGACAGGGAGAATGAGCAGTTCTTC. The chain has TRBV11-3 and TRBJ2-1, with 9 bases that match TRBD1. The CDR3 loop spans 14 amino acids. Losses at the gene ends were 1 base for V and 7 bases for J; bases not matched to a gene: 2. Germline-derived CDR1 and CDR2 are SGHNT and YENEEA.

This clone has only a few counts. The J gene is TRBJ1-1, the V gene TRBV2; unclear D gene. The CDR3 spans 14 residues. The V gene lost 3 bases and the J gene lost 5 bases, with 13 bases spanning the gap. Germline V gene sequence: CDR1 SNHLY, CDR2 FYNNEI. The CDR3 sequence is CASSDQSGKTEAFF. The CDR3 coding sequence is TGTGCCAGCAGTGATCAGTCGGGTAAGACTGAAGCTTTCTTT.

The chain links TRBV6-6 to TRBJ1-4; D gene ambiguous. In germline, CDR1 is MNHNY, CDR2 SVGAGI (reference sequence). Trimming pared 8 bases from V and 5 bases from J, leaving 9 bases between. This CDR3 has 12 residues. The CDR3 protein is CASAKENEKLFF. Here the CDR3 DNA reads TGTGCCAGCGCAAAGGAGAATGAAAAACTGTTTTTT.

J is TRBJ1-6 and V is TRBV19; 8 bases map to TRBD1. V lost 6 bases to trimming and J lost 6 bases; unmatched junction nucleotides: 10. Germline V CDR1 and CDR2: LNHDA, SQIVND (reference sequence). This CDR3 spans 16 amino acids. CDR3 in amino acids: CASSPLGDRPNSPLHF. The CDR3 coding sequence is TGTGCCAGTAGCCCCCTCGGGGACAGGCCTAATTCACCCCTCCACTTT.

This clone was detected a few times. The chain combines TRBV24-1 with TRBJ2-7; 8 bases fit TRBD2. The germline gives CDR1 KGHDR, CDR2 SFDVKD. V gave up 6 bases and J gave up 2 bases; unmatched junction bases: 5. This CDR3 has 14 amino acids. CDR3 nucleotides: TGTGCCACCAGTTCGGGCGGGGGGACCTACGAGCAGTACTTC. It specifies CATSSGGGTYEQYF.

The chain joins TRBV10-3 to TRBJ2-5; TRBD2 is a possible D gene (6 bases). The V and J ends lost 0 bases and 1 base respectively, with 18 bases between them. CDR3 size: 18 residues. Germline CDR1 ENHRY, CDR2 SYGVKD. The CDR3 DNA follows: TGTGCCATCAGTGAGTCTGTATTCGGGGGTTTGAGCCAAGAGACCCAGTACTTC. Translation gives CAISESVFGGLSQETQYF.

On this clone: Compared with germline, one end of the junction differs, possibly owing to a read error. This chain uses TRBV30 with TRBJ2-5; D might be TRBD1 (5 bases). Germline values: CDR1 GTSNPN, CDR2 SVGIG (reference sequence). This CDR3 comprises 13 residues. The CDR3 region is CAWTRQGKETQYF. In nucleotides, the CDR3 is TGTGCTTGGACCCGGCAGGGTAAAGAGACCCAGTACTTC.

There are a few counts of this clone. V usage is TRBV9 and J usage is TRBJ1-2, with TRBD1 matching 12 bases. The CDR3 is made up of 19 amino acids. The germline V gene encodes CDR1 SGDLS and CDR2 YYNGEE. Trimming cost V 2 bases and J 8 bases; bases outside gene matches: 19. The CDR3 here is CASSVAGTGGAGLEYGYTF. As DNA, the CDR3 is TGTGCCAGCAGCGTGGCCGGGACAGGGGGCGCGGGTTTGGAATACGGCTACACCTTC.

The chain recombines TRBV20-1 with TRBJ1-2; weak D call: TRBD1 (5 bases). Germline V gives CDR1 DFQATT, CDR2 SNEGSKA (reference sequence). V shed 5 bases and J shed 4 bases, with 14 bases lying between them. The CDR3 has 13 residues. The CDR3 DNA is TGCAGTGCTCGTGCGGGACTCTTCTATGGCTACACCTTC. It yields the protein CSARAGLFYGYTF.

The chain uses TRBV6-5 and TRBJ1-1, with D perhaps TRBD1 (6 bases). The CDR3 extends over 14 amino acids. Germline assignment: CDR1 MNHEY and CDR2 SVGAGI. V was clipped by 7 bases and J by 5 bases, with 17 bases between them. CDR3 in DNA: TGTGCCAGCACCGATCGACAGGTACCAACTGAAGCTTTCTTT. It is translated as CASTDRQVPTEAFF.

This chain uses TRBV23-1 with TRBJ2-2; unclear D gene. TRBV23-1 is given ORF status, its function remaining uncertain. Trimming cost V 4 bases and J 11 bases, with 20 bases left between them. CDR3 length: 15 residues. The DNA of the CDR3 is TGCGCCAGCAGTCCAAAACTCCTGCAAATCCGAGAGCTGTTTTTT. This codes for CASSPKLLQIRELFF.

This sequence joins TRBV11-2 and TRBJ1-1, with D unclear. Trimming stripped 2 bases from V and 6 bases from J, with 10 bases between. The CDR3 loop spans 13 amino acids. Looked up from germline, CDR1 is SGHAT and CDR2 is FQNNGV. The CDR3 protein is CASSLNVGAEAFF. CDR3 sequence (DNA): TGTGCCAGCAGCTTAAATGTGGGCGCTGAAGCTTTCTTT.

Here the CDR3 reads CASSSSRDRAGANVLTF. CDR3 nucleotide sequence: TGTGCCAGCAGCTCGTCCCGGGACAGGGCTGGGGCCAACGTCCTGACTTTC. This chain links TRBV7-2 with TRBJ2-6; 9 positions agree with TRBD1. The germline V gene encodes CDR1 SGHTA and CDR2 FQGNSA. The CDR3 spans 17 residues. The J segment lost 2 bases and the V segment lost 4 bases, leaving 6 bases of the junction unmatched.

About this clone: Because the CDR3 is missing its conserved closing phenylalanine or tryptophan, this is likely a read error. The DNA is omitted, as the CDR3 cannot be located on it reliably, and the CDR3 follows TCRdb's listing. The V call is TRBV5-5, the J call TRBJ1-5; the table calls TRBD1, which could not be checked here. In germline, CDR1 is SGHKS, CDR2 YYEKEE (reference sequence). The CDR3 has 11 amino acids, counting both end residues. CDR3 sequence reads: CASSLGQGTTE.

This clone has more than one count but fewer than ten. The DNA of the CDR3 is TGTGCCAGCAGCGGGCAGGGGCACACCTTC. Its translation is CASSGQGHTF. This chain uses TRBV28 with TRBJ1-2; possibly TRBD1 for D (6 bases). There are 10 residues in the CDR3. V lost 6 bases, J lost 12 bases, and 11 bases lay in between. The germline gives CDR1 MDHEN, CDR2 SYDVKM.

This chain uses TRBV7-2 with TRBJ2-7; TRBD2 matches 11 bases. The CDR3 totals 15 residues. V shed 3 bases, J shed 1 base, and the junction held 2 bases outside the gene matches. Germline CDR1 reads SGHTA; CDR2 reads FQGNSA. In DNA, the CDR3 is TGTGCCAGCAGCTTGATAGCGGGGGGGTCCTACGAGCAGTACTTC. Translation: CASSLIAGGSYEQYF.

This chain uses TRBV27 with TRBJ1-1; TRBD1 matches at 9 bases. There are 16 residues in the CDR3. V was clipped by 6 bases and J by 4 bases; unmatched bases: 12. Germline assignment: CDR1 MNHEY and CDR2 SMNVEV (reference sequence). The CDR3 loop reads CASSKHTGGQATEAFF. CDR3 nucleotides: TGTGCCAGCAGCAAACACACAGGGGGCCAGGCCACTGAAGCTTTCTTT.

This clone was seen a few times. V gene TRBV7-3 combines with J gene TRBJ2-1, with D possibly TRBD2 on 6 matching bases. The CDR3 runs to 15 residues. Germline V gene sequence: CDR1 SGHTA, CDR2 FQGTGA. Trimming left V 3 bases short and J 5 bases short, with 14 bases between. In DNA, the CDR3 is TGTGCCAGCAGCTTCTCGGAGGGCCACAACAATGAGCAGTTCTTC. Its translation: CASSFSEGHNNEQFF.

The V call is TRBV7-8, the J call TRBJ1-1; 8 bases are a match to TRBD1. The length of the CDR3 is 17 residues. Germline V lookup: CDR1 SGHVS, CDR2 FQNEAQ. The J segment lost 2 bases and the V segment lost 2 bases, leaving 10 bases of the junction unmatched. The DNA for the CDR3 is TGTGCCAGCAGCTTACTCGGGCAGGGGGCACAAAACACTGAAGCTTTCTTT. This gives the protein CASSLLGQGAQNTEAFF.

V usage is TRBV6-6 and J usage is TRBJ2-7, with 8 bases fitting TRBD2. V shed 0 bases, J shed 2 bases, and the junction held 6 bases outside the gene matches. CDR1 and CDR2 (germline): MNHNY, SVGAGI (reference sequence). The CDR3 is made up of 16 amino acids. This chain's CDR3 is CASSYSTGLVTYEQYF. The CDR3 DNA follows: TGTGCCAGCAGTTACTCGACGGGACTAGTCACCTACGAGCAGTACTTC.

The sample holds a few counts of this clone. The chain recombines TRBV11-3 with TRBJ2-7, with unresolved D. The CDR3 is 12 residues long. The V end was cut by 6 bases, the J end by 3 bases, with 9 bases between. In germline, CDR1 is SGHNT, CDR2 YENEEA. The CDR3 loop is CASSQTGYEQYF. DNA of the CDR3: TGTGCCAGCAGTCAGACGGGCTACGAGCAGTACTTC. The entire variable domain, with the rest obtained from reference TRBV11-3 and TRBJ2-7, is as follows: EAGVVQSPRYKIIEKKQPVAFWCNPISGHNTLYWYLQNLGQGPELLIRYENEEAVDDSQLPKDRFSAERLKGVDSTLKIQPAELGDSAVYLCASSQTGYEQYFGPGTRLTVT.

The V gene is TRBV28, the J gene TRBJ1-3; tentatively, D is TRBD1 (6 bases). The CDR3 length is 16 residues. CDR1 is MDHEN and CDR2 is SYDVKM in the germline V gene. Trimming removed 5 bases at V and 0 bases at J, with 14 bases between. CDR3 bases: TGTGCCAGCAGTCCGCCGGGACATCTCTCTGGAAACACCATATATTTT. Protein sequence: CASSPPGHLSGNTIYF.

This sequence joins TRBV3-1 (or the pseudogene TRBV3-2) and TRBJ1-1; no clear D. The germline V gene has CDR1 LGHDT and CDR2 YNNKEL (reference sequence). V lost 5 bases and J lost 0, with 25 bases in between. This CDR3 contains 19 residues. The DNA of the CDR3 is TGTGCCAGCAGCACCCGGTGGGCCTCCGATTTAAAAATGAACACTGAAGCTTTCTTT. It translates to CASSTRWASDLKMNTEAFF.